This T cell receptor beta chain came from a study of immune heterogeneity within non-small cell lung tumors. The sample holds many counts of this clonotype. Its target is unknown. It was a multiplex PCR that amplified TCR beta CDR3, with 32 V and 13 J primers. TCRdb reprocessed the multiplex PCR reads via MiXCR and lists one record per CDR3 protein. The sample includes about 34,000 distinct CDR3 sequences, around 30% of them seen just once. Notes on the study in general: Tumor sites in a patient shared identical dominant CDR3 beta clonotypes and also carried site-unique high-frequency clones.

From germline, CDR1 is SGHRS and CDR2 YFSETQ. With V trimmed by 2 bases and J by 4 bases, 8 bases remained unmatched. This CDR3 has 15 amino acids. The template consisted of bulk tumor genomic DNA, with about 600 ng used per sample. Several biopsies were collected from each primary tumor during surgery. They were spaced as far apart as possible within the tumor mass. Newly diagnosed with untreated non-small cell lung cancer, the patients underwent curative surgery. Sequenced sample: lung tumor tissue. The V gene is TRBV5-1, the J gene TRBJ2-5; 7 bases are a match to TRBD1. The receptor was derived from a man between 35 and 55 years old with non-small cell lung cancer. The chain's CDR3 is CASSLTTGAGETQYF. The CDR3 bases are TGCGCCAGCAGCTTAACAACAGGGGCGGGAGAGACCCAGTACTTC.